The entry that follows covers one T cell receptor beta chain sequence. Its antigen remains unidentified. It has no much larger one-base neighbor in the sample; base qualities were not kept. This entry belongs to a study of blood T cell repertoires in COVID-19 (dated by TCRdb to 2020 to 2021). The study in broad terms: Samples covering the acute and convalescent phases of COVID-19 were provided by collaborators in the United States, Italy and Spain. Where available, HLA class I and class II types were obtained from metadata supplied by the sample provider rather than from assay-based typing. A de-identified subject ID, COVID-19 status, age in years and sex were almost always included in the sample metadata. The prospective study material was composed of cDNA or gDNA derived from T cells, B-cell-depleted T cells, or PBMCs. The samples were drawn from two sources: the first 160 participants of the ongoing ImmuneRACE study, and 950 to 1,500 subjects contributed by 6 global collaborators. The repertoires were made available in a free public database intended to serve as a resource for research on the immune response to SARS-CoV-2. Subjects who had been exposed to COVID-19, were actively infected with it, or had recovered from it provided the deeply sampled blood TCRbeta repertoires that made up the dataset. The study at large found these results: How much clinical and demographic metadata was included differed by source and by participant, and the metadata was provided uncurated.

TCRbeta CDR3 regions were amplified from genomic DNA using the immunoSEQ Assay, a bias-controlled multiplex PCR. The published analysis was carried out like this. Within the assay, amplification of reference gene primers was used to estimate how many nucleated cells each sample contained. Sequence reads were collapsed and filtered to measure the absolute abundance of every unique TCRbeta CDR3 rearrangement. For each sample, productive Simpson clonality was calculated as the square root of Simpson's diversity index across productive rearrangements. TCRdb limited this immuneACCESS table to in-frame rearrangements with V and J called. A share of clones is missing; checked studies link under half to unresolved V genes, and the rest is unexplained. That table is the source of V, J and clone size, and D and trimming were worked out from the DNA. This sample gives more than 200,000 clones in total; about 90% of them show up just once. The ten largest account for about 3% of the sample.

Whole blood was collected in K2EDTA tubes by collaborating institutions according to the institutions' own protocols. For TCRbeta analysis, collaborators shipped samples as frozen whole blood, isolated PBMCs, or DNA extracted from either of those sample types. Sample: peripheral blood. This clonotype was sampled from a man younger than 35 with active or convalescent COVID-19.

Here is the DNA: TGTGCCATCAGGACCCCAACGGGAGGGATATACAATGAGCAGTTCTTC. Its protein product is CAIRTPTGGIYNEQFF. The rearranged segments are TRBV10-3 and TRBJ2-1; 8 central nucleotides agree with TRBD2. Here V drops 6 bases and J drops 4 bases, and the junction holds 11 bases not matched to any gene. The germline V gene specifies ENHRY as CDR1 and SYGVKD as CDR2. From its cysteine to its phenylalanine, the CDR3 spans 16 amino acids. The sequence is cut down to CDR3 DNA, 48 bases in frame from base 1.